A single sample gave rise to the 26 T cell receptor beta chains below, sequenced in a study of graft-versus-host responses after intestinal transplantation. Clones were read by immunoSEQ multiplex PCR, and TCRdb kept only the in-frame ones, dropping some. The table has more than 75,000 clones, 80% to 95% seen once. Their antigens are not known. This material consisted of unstimulated CD4+ T cells sorted from spleen or lymph node cells, taken before transplant. The receptors derive from a human donor who was the organ donor for an intestinal transplant.

The DNA of the CDR3 is TGCGCCAGCAGCCTAGCACAAAGCTCCTATAATTCACCCCTCCACTTT. Its protein product is CASSLAQSSYNSPLHF. J is TRBJ1-6 and V is TRBV5-1; D uncertain. In germline, CDR1 is SGHRS, CDR2 YFSETQ. The CDR3 is made up of 16 amino acids. Trimming left V 4 bases short and J 0 bases short, with 11 bases between.

The chain has TRBV27 and TRBJ2-5, with 7 nucleotides matching TRBD1. The CDR3 covers 15 residues. The V segment lost 5 bases and the J segment 5 bases; nucleotides outside the gene matches: 11. The germline gives CDR1 MNHEY, CDR2 SMNVEV (reference sequence). This CDR3 is CASSRQGMDRETQYF. The CDR3 region has the DNA TGTGCCAGCAGTCGACAGGGAATGGACCGTGAGACCCAGTACTTC.

The chain links TRBV7-3 to TRBJ2-3; 7 bases match TRBD2. The CDR3 loop spans 15 amino acids. Germline V lookup: CDR1 SGHTA, CDR2 FQGTGA. J gave up 2 bases and V 5 bases, and 7 bases lay outside the gene matches. The CDR3 protein is CASSIGTTHTDTQYF. Here the CDR3 DNA reads TGTGCCAGCAGCATTGGGACTACCCACACAGATACGCAGTATTTT.

CDR3 loop: CASRAGGSTDTQYF. CDR3 coding DNA: TGTGCCAGCAGAGCGGGGGGAAGCACAGATACGCAGTATTTT. V is TRBV6-1 and J is TRBJ2-3; 9 positions match TRBD2. The CDR3 totals 14 residues. Unmatched junction bases numbered 1, after V lost 6 bases and J lost 0 bases. Germline values: CDR1 MNHNS, CDR2 SASEGT.

The V call is TRBV11-2, the J call TRBJ1-4, with TRBD1 identical over 8 bases. The germline CDR1 and CDR2 sequences are SGHAT and FQNNGV. Germline trimming cut 0 bases from V and 5 bases from J; bases unmatched to any gene: 5. The CDR3 is made up of 16 amino acids. In DNA, the CDR3 is TGTGCCAGCAGCTTAGATAGGGGACAGGAAAATGAAAAACTGTTTTTT. This encodes CASSLDRGQENEKLFF.

CDR3 sequence reads: CASSREGPDTQYF. The CDR3 DNA is TGTGCCAGCAGCCGGGAGGGCCCAGATACGCAGTATTTT. The chain joins TRBV2 to TRBJ2-3; 8 bases agree with TRBD2. The J segment lost 4 bases and the V segment lost 6 bases, leaving 3 bases of the junction unmatched. This CDR3 has 13 residues. The germline gives CDR1 SNHLY, CDR2 FYNNEI.

The chain uses TRBV28 and TRBJ1-1; no clear D. This CDR3 region has 14 residues. V was clipped by 3 bases and J by 0 bases, with 8 bases between them. Germline CDR1 MDHEN, CDR2 SYDVKM. The CDR3 reads CASSLAFLNTEAFF. The CDR3 DNA reads as TGTGCCAGCAGTTTGGCTTTCTTGAACACTGAAGCTTTCTTT.

The gene calls are TRBV6-5 and TRBJ1-4; 7 nucleotides align to TRBD1. J lost 0 bases, V lost 4 bases, and 2 bases had no gene match. Germline V gene sequence: CDR1 MNHEY, CDR2 SVGAGI. The CDR3 is 15 amino acids. This CDR3 reads CASSWDSATNEKLFF. CDR3 DNA: TGTGCCAGCAGTTGGGACAGTGCAACTAATGAAAAACTGTTTTTT.

The chain combines TRBV7-3 with TRBJ2-3; TRBD2 matches 12 bases. This CDR3 spans 16 amino acids. Germline CDR1 is SGHTA and CDR2 is FQGTGA. V gave up 5 bases and J gave up 6 bases; unmatched junction bases: 9. The CDR3 reads CASSPRLAGGPDTQYF. The CDR3, as DNA: TGTGCCAGCAGCCCCCGGCTAGCGGGAGGGCCCGATACGCAGTATTTT.

The J gene is TRBJ2-1, the V gene TRBV18, with 9 bases lining up with TRBD2. The CDR3 loop spans 14 amino acids. Germline V gives CDR1 KGHSH, CDR2 LQKENI. Trimming cost V 6 bases and J 2 bases; bases outside gene matches: 2. CDR3 sequence: CASSLAGTYNEQFF. In DNA, the CDR3 is TGTGCCAGCTCTCTAGCGGGGACCTACAATGAGCAGTTCTTC.

The chain carries TRBV7-7 and TRBJ2-3, with a weak D call TRBD1 (6 bases). Germline V gene sequence: CDR1 SSHAT, CDR2 FNYEAQ (reference sequence). V lost 5 bases and J lost 1, with 10 bases in between. The CDR3 runs to 14 residues. The CDR3 loop reads CASSLRTGTDTQYF. CDR3 DNA sequence: TGTGCCAGCAGCCTGAGGACAGGCACAGATACGCAGTATTTT. Complete variable domain (other parts from reference TRBV7-7 and TRBJ2-3): GAGVSQSPRYKVTKRGQDVTLRCDPISSHATLYWYQQALGQGPEFLTYFNYEAQPDKSGLPSDRFSAERPEGSISTLTIQRTEQRDSAMYRCASSLRTGTDTQYFGPGTRLTVL.

The chain joins TRBV19 to TRBJ2-5, with TRBD2 matching over 10 bases. CDR3 length: 17 amino acids. Looked up from germline, CDR1 is LNHDA and CDR2 is SQIVND (reference sequence). The trim removed 2 bases at V and 5 bases at J, leaving 11 bases unmatched. The CDR3 loop is CASSIRSASGRSETQYF. Written as DNA, the CDR3 is TGTGCCAGTAGTATAAGGTCGGCTAGCGGGAGATCGGAGACCCAGTACTTC.

The J gene is TRBJ2-1, the V gene TRBV5-5; perhaps TRBD1 as D (6 bases). This CDR3 spans 17 amino acids. The germline V gene has CDR1 SGHKS and CDR2 YYEKEE (reference sequence). Trimming shortened V by 4 bases and J by 0 bases, and 17 bases separated the two germline ends. As DNA, the CDR3 is TGTGCCAGCAGCCGGAGGACAGTCGATAGCTCCTACAATGAGCAGTTCTTC. Amino acid sequence: CASSRRTVDSSYNEQFF.

This rearrangement joins TRBV18 to TRBJ1-1; D is undetermined. V dropped 6 bases and J dropped 3 bases, with 20 bases sitting between them. CDR1 is KGHSH, CDR2 LQKENI, per germline. The length of the CDR3 is 16 residues. This CDR3 is CASSRRPGLGDTEAFF. CDR3 nucleotides: TGTGCCAGCTCCCGAAGACCAGGACTCGGGGACACTGAAGCTTTCTTT.

This chain connects TRBV6-5 to TRBJ2-7; D is perhaps TRBD2 (5 bases). Between the trimmed V and J ends, which lost 5 bases and 0 bases, there was a span of 14 bases. Germline V gene lookup returns CDR1 MNHEY and CDR2 SVGAGI. The length of the CDR3 is 15 residues. This chain's CDR3 is CASSPIVGSSYEQYF. DNA for the CDR3: TGTGCCAGCAGTCCGATAGTTGGGAGCTCCTACGAGCAGTACTTC.

The rearrangement uses TRBV12-5 and TRBJ2-3; the D is unclear. V dropped 2 bases and J dropped 2 bases, with 11 bases sitting between them. This CDR3 has 15 amino acids. The V gene's germline CDR1 is LGHNT and CDR2 FRNRAP. CDR3 in DNA: TGTGCTAGTGGTTTGCCACAGAAACTCACAGATACGCAGTATTTT. Translated: CASGLPQKLTDTQYF.

This rearrangement joins TRBV28 to TRBJ1-5; no definite D call. The CDR3 totals 12 residues. The V and J ends lost 6 bases and 3 bases respectively, with 6 bases between them. CDR1 and CDR2 (germline): MDHEN, SYDVKM. In nucleotides, the CDR3 is TGTGCCAGCAGGCGTCCCAATCAGCCCCAGCATTTT. Its translation: CASRRPNQPQHF.

V gene TRBV5-1 combines with J gene TRBJ2-2; no definite D call. CDR1 is SGHRS and CDR2 is YFSETQ in the germline V gene. CDR3 length: 13 residues. Deletions cut 0 bases from V and 8 bases from J, with 8 bases between. DNA for the CDR3: TGCGCCAGCAGCTTGGCGGTCTCAGGGGAGCTGTTTTTT. Translated: CASSLAVSGELFF.

The CDR3 reads CASSYMRGAADTQYF. For the CDR3, the DNA is TGTGCCAGCAGTTACATGCGTGGAGCGGCAGATACGCAGTATTTT. The chain combines TRBV6-5 with TRBJ2-3; TRBD2 is a possible D gene (5 bases). CDR1 MNHEY and CDR2 SVGAGI come from the germline V gene. The CDR3 covers 15 residues. V lost 2 bases to trimming and J lost 4 bases, with 13 bases between them.

This chain connects TRBV11-2 to TRBJ2-1; D gene ambiguous. Per the germline V gene, CDR1 is SGHAT and CDR2 is FQNNGV. The CDR3 has 17 amino acids. Trimming left V 7 bases short and J 7 bases short, with 26 bases between. The CDR3 loop reads CASTHEAFPSLRNEQFF. The CDR3 DNA follows: TGTGCCAGCACCCACGAGGCATTCCCCAGTCTGAGGAATGAGCAGTTCTTC.

The chain uses TRBV19 and TRBJ2-2; tentatively, D is TRBD2 (6 bases). V lost 2 bases to trimming and J lost 2 bases, with 9 bases between them. The length of the CDR3 is 15 residues. Germline assignment: CDR1 LNHDA and CDR2 SQIVND (reference sequence). CDR3 region: CASSIQGGNTGELFF. CDR3 DNA sequence: TGTGCCAGTAGTATACAGGGAGGTAACACCGGGGAGCTGTTTTTT.

J is TRBJ1-6 and V is TRBV9; D unresolved. The CDR3 spans 14 residues. The V gene lost 2 bases and the J gene lost 9 bases, with 12 bases spanning the gap. Germline CDR1 SGDLS, CDR2 YYNGEE. The CDR3 DNA reads as TGTGCCAGCAGCGTGCTTGGGCAGACTTCACCCCTCCACTTT. It specifies CASSVLGQTSPLHF.

The chain links TRBV27 to TRBJ1-1, with TRBD1 as a possible D gene (5 bases). Germline V CDR1 and CDR2: MNHEY, SMNVEV (reference sequence). Trimming pared 3 bases from V and 3 bases from J, leaving 8 bases between. The CDR3 is 13 amino acids. In DNA, the CDR3 is TGTGCCAGCAGTTTTCGGGGGTACACTGAAGCTTTCTTT. Its translation: CASSFRGYTEAFF.

This clone was found a few times. The chain carries TRBV4-1 and TRBJ2-7; D is possibly TRBD1 (6 bases). Germline assignment: CDR1 MGHRA and CDR2 YSYEKL. V gave up 4 bases and J gave up 3 bases, with 16 bases separating them. The CDR3 runs to 15 residues. The CDR3 reads CASSPRDTLRYEQYF. The CDR3, as DNA: TGCGCCAGCAGCCCTCGGGACACCTTACGCTACGAGCAGTACTTC.

The V and J genes are TRBV30 and TRBJ2-5, with unresolved D. From germline, CDR1 is GTSNPN and CDR2 SVGIG (reference sequence). CDR3 length equals 12 residues. Trimming took off 3 bases at V and 4 bases at J, with 9 bases between the two ends. CDR3 nucleotides: TGTGCCTGGAGCCGGTATAGAGAGACCCAGTACTTC. Protein sequence: CAWSRYRETQYF.

The chain is built from TRBV4-1 and TRBJ2-3; 7 nucleotides agree with TRBD1. The ends lost 4 bases at V and 1 base at J; junction bases unmatched: 8. This CDR3 has 16 amino acids. Germline-derived CDR1 and CDR2 are MGHRA and YSYEKL. The CDR3 sequence is CASSPNRGEGTDTQYF. The DNA for the CDR3 is TGCGCCAGCAGCCCCAACAGGGGTGAGGGCACAGATACGCAGTATTTT.